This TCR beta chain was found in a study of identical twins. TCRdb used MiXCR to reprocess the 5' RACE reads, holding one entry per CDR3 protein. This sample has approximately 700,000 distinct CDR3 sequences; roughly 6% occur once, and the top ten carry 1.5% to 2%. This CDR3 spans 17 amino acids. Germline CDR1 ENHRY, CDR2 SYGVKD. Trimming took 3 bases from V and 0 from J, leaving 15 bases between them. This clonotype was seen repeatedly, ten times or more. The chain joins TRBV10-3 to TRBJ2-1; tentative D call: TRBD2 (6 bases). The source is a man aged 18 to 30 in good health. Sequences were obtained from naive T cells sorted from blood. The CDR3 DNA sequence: TGTGCCATCAGTGAAGTCGCGGCGGGGAGCTCCTACAATGAGCAGTTCTTC. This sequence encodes CAISEVAAGSSYNEQFF.